The 25 T cell receptor beta chains below were found in one sample sequenced in a study of T cell responses to AZD1222 COVID-19 vaccine. Repertoires were generated with immunoSEQ multiplex PCR, while TCRdb's copy carries only in-frame clones and drops some. The sample holds over 120,000 clones, 92% seen once. Material: peripheral blood, obtained on day 0 of AZD1222 vaccination. These receptor sequences come from an adult in good health.

This chain links TRBV28 with TRBJ1-5; tentative D call: TRBD1 (6 bases). Germline CDR1 MDHEN, CDR2 SYDVKM. The CDR3 is 14 residues long. Trimming took 6 bases from V and 5 from J, leaving 14 bases between them. CDR3 region: CASSPKYRDQPQHF. CDR3 DNA sequence: TGTGCCAGCAGCCCGAAGTACAGGGATCAGCCCCAGCATTTT.

This clone was detected only once. V is TRBV3-1 (or the pseudogene TRBV3-2) and J is TRBJ2-1; TRBD2 agrees at 12 bases. The CDR3 contains 19 residues. The V and J ends lost 0 bases and 12 bases, in that order; junction bases with no gene match: 18. Germline V gene lookup returns CDR1 LGHDT and CDR2 YNNKEL (reference sequence). CDR3 protein: CASSQDKGTSGRYSIGQFF. The DNA for the CDR3 is TGTGCCAGCAGCCAAGATAAGGGGACTAGCGGGCGTTACTCGATTGGGCAGTTCTTC.

The chain is built from TRBV5-6 and TRBJ2-7, with 9 bases identical to TRBD2. CDR1 and CDR2 from the germline V gene are SGHDT and YYEEEE. The J segment lost 6 bases and the V segment lost 2 bases, leaving 9 bases of the junction unmatched. The CDR3 is 15 residues long. As DNA, the CDR3 is TGTGCCAGCAGCTTCGGGACTAGCTATTGGGGCGAGCAGTACTTC. Protein sequence: CASSFGTSYWGEQYF.

This rearrangement joins TRBV12-5 to TRBJ1-2; D call uncertain. The length of the CDR3 is 13 residues. The V gene lost 3 bases and the J gene lost 4 bases, with 9 bases spanning the gap. Germline CDR1 is LGHNT and CDR2 is FRNRAP. CDR3 DNA sequence: TGTGCTAGTGGTTTTCCGACAAGCTATGGCTACACCTTC. It is translated as CASGFPTSYGYTF.

The chain has TRBV12-5 and TRBJ1-5, with D maybe TRBD1 (5 bases). This CDR3 is 15 amino acids long. The V and J ends lost 3 bases and 1 base respectively, with 10 bases between them. Germline CDR1 is LGHNT and CDR2 is FRNRAP. The CDR3: CASGLGTVSNQPQHF. Here the CDR3 DNA reads TGTGCTAGTGGTTTAGGGACCGTCAGCAATCAGCCCCAGCATTTT.

This clone was observed once. The chain uses TRBV7-2 and TRBJ2-1; D gene ambiguous. Germline CDR1 reads SGHTA; CDR2 reads FQGNSA. The CDR3 consists of 13 residues. With 3 bases removed from V and 2 bases from J, the gap between germline ends came to 5 bases. The DNA for the CDR3 is TGTGCCAGCAGCTTTACCACCTACAATGAGCAGTTCTTC. This encodes CASSFTTYNEQFF. Full variable domain (remainder filled in from reference TRBV7-2 and TRBJ2-1): GAGVSQSPSNKVTEKGKDVELRCDPISGHTALYWYRQSLGQGLEFLIYFQGNSAPDKSGLPSDRFSAERTGGSVSTLTIQRTQQEDSAVYLCASSFTTYNEQFFGPGTRLTVL.

V is TRBV5-1 and J is TRBJ2-3; D is ambiguous. This CDR3 is 15 amino acids long. V was clipped by 4 bases and J by 3 bases, with 15 bases between them. Germline loops: CDR1 SGHRS, CDR2 YFSETQ. The CDR3 sequence: CASSPEHPGTDTQYF. The CDR3 DNA is TGCGCCAGCAGCCCCGAGCATCCTGGGACAGATACGCAGTATTTT.

This rearrangement joins TRBV11-1 to TRBJ2-7; perhaps D is TRBD1 or TRBD2 (6 bases each). The CDR3 runs 13 residues. Trimming cost V 1 base and J 6 bases, with 10 bases left between them. Germline-derived CDR1 and CDR2 are SGHAT and FQDESV (reference sequence). The CDR3 DNA sequence: TGTGCCAGCAGCTTAGGCAGGGGAGGCGAGCAGTACTTC. Protein product: CASSLGRGGEQYF.

V and J are TRBV6-5 and TRBJ1-2; D is perhaps TRBD1 (5 bases). From germline, CDR1 is MNHEY and CDR2 SVGAGI. The CDR3 consists of 12 residues. Deletions cut 6 bases from V and 7 bases from J, with 12 bases between. This chain's CDR3 is CASRLGTFGYTF. The DNA of the CDR3 is TGTGCCAGCAGACTCGGGACTTTTGGCTACACCTTC.

The V call is TRBV9, the J call TRBJ2-2; no clear D. The CDR3 contains 13 residues. Trimming shortened V by 6 bases and J by 0 bases, and 6 bases separated the two germline ends. Germline values: CDR1 SGDLS, CDR2 YYNGEE. CDR3 loop: CASTHPNTGELFF. DNA for the CDR3: TGTGCCAGCACCCATCCGAACACCGGGGAGCTGTTTTTT.

V usage is TRBV7-2 and J usage is TRBJ2-7; D is perhaps TRBD2 (7 bases). CDR1 and CDR2 from the germline V gene are SGHTA and FQGNSA. Deletions cut 5 bases from V and 1 base from J, with 18 bases between. The CDR3 consists of 16 residues. CDR3 in DNA: TGTGCCAGCAGCGTAGGGGGGGAGGTAAGGTCCTACGAGCAGTACTTC. It is translated as CASSVGGEVRSYEQYF.

V and J are TRBV12-3 or TRBV12-4 and TRBJ1-5; D uncertain. The CDR3 is 13 residues long. The V end was cut by 2 bases, the J end by 4 bases, with 6 bases between. The CDR3 loop reads CASSLQLNQPQHF. CDR3 bases: TGTGCCAGCAGTTTACAGTTAAATCAGCCCCAGCATTTT.

This clone was seen once. The chain uses TRBV20-1 and TRBJ2-1, with D unresolved. CDR3 size: 11 residues. CDR1 is DFQATT and CDR2 is SNEGSKA in the germline V gene (reference sequence). V was clipped by 0 bases and J by 10 bases, with 7 bases between them. The CDR3 protein is CSARDLREQFF. CDR3 DNA sequence: TGCAGTGCTAGAGATCTCAGAGAGCAGTTCTTC.

CDR3 in DNA: TGTGCCAGCAGCTTAGTTCGGGGGGAGACCCAGTACTTC. Its translation: CASSLVRGETQYF. The gene calls are TRBV7-7 and TRBJ2-5, with D possibly TRBD2 on 6 matching bases. Trimming removed 1 base from V and 5 bases from J, with 8 bases in between. The CDR3 runs 13 residues. CDR1 is SSHAT, CDR2 FNYEAQ, per germline (reference sequence).

The chain links TRBV14 to TRBJ2-3, with D possibly called TRBD1 or TRBD2 (5 bases each). This CDR3 contains 15 residues. Germline CDR1 and CDR2: SGHDN and FVKESK. The germline V and J ends were trimmed by 1 base and 3 bases, with 11 bases remaining between them. CDR3 in amino acids: CASSQAWGLTDTQYF. The CDR3 DNA reads as TGTGCCAGCAGCCAAGCTTGGGGGTTGACAGATACGCAGTATTTT.

This chain joins TRBV11-2 and TRBJ1-6; unclear D gene. The germline V and J ends were trimmed by 8 bases and 9 bases, with 20 bases remaining between them. The CDR3 has 15 amino acids. Germline V gives CDR1 SGHAT, CDR2 FQNNGV. CDR3 sequence (DNA): TGTGCCAGCGGAAATGGGCCCGCCAGCCCTTCACCCCTCCACTTT. It codes for CASGNGPASPSPLHF.

This clone appeared a few times. This rearrangement joins TRBV18 to TRBJ2-7; 10 bases map to TRBD1. This CDR3 is 17 amino acids long. From germline, CDR1 is KGHSH and CDR2 LQKENI. V trimming: 3 bases; J trimming: 0 bases; junction bases outside the gene matches: 8. The CDR3 sequence: CASSPLGTGASSYEQYF. The CDR3 region has the DNA TGTGCCAGCTCACCGTTAGGGACAGGGGCCAGCTCCTACGAGCAGTACTTC.

The rearrangement uses TRBV5-5 and TRBJ1-2, with 9 bases identical to TRBD1. This CDR3 spans 14 amino acids. From germline, CDR1 is SGHKS and CDR2 YYEKEE (reference sequence). Trimming removed 6 bases from V and 4 bases from J; junction bases left unmatched: 7. The CDR3 sequence is CASTGQGPVYGYTF. CDR3 DNA: TGTGCCAGCACGGGACAGGGACCGGTCTATGGCTACACCTTC.

This clone was counted once. The gene calls are TRBV2 and TRBJ1-5; tentatively, D is TRBD1 (6 bases). V was cut by 5 bases and J by 7 bases, with 18 bases left in between. Germline V lookup: CDR1 SNHLY, CDR2 FYNNEI. This CDR3 comprises 15 residues. CDR3 residues: CASSFLGGQGQPQHF. CDR3 coding DNA: TGTGCCAGCAGTTTCCTCGGGGGGCAGGGGCAGCCCCAGCATTTT.

This rearrangement joins TRBV7-2 to TRBJ2-2; TRBD2 is a possible D gene (6 bases). Trimming took 6 bases from V and 7 from J, leaving 18 bases between them. The CDR3 loop spans 15 amino acids. CDR1 and CDR2 (germline): SGHTA, FQGNSA. CDR3 sequence: CASSPDYGYVGELFF. CDR3 bases: TGTGCCAGCAGTCCGGACTACGGGTACGTCGGGGAGCTGTTTTTT.

The chain is built from TRBV7-9 and TRBJ2-5; TRBD1 is a possible D gene (6 bases). Germline lookup yields CDR1 SEHNR and CDR2 FQNEAQ (reference sequence). The CDR3 spans 13 residues. Trimming stripped 6 bases from V and 6 bases from J, with 14 bases between. CDR3 sequence (DNA): TGTGCCAGCAGGGGGGCCCAGGAAAAGACCCAGTACTTC. Translation gives CASRGAQEKTQYF.

V usage is TRBV3-1 (or the pseudogene TRBV3-2) and J usage is TRBJ1-4, with a weak D call TRBD1 (5 bases). This CDR3 spans 15 amino acids. CDR1 is LGHDT, CDR2 YNNKEL, per germline (reference sequence). The germline V and J ends were trimmed by 2 bases and 8 bases, with 15 bases remaining between them. In DNA form, the CDR3 reads TGTGCCAGCAGCCAATCTCAGGGACCGTACGAAAAACTGTTTTTT. Translating it yields CASSQSQGPYEKLFF.

This clone occurred a few times. The CDR3 nucleotides are TGTGCCAGCAGTTTTACGGGACAGGGGCGCGAGCAGTACTTC. Protein: CASSFTGQGREQYF. This chain joins TRBV6-5 and TRBJ2-7, with TRBD1 matching over 10 bases. CDR3 size: 14 residues. Trimming took 4 bases from V and 6 from J; bases not matched to a gene: 6. Looked up from germline, CDR1 is MNHEY and CDR2 is SVGAGI.

The V and J genes are TRBV7-3 and TRBJ1-2, with unresolved D. V lost 0 bases, J lost 5 bases, and 10 bases lay in between. This CDR3 has 14 amino acids. Germline lookup yields CDR1 SGHTA and CDR2 FQGTGA. CDR3 in amino acids: CASSLTRTGYGYTF. The CDR3 nucleotides read TGTGCCAGCAGCTTAACTCGGACCGGTTATGGCTACACCTTC.

With respect to this clone: The same CDR3 can be traced to other DNA sequences in this sample. The chain employs TRBV19 and TRBJ1-1, with D maybe TRBD1 (6 bases). Trimming stripped 1 base from V and 5 bases from J, with 11 bases between. CDR1 LNHDA and CDR2 SQIVND come from the germline V gene (reference sequence). CDR3 length equals 14 residues. The CDR3 is CASSIGGARTEAFF. Here the CDR3 DNA reads TGTGCCAGTAGTATAGGGGGGGCTAGAACTGAAGCTTTCTTT.